The 10 T cell receptor beta chains presented below share a single source sample, sequenced in a study of CD8 T cells in Susac syndrome. A quantity of about 0.45 to 1 ug RNA underwent reverse transcription using random hexamers. TCRdb used MiXCR to reprocess the immunoSEQ multiplex PCR reads, holding one entry per CDR3 protein. Of hundreds of thousands of distinct CDR3 sequences in the sample, about 89% were seen once. Sample: CD8+ T cells from PBMCs. Every receptor here comes from a human donor with multiple sclerosis.

The chain joins TRBV6-4 to TRBJ2-5; 7 nucleotides align to TRBD2. Germline values: CDR1 MRHNA, CDR2 SNTAGT. This CDR3 spans 15 amino acids. J was trimmed by 1 base and V by 9 bases; bases with no gene match: 11. CDR3: CASSEGGGRQETQYF. The CDR3 DNA is TGTGCCAGTTCTGAGGGCGGGGGTCGCCAAGAGACCCAGTACTTC.

The chain recombines TRBV9 with TRBJ1-1; tentatively, D is TRBD1 (5 bases). V was clipped by 4 bases and J by 2 bases, with 15 bases between them. Germline values: CDR1 SGDLS, CDR2 YYNGEE. This CDR3 comprises 15 residues. The CDR3 nucleotides read TGTGCCAGCAGCCCTCCCCTGGGGACCAACACTGAAGCTTTCTTT. The encoded protein is CASSPPLGTNTEAFF.

The gene calls are TRBV11-2 and TRBJ2-7; TRBD2 aligns across 9 bases. The CDR3 length is 17 residues. Germline CDR1 and CDR2: SGHAT and FQNNGV. The V gene end was trimmed by 5 bases and the J gene end by 4 bases; junction bases not matched to a gene: 15. The CDR3 reads CASSPTLGASGVYEQYF. CDR3 bases: TGTGCCAGCAGCCCCACCCTGGGAGCTAGCGGGGTTTACGAGCAGTACTTC.

This sequence joins TRBV20-1 and TRBJ2-1; 11 positions match TRBD2. With 3 bases clipped from V and 5 bases from J, the junction kept 6 bases outside the gene matches. CDR1 and CDR2 from the germline V gene are DFQATT and SNEGSKA (reference sequence). The CDR3 extends over 15 amino acids. The CDR3 sequence is CSASGGSGRDNEQFF. The CDR3 DNA reads as TGCAGTGCTAGTGGCGGTAGCGGGAGGGACAATGAGCAGTTCTTC.

The chain combines TRBV4-3 with TRBJ1-2; no clear D gene. The length of the CDR3 is 13 residues. The V and J ends lost 3 bases and 7 bases respectively, with 12 bases between them. Germline loops: CDR1 LGHNA, CDR2 YSLEER. The CDR3, as DNA: TGCGCCAGCAGCCAGAATTCCTACGGTGGCTACACCTTC. Amino acids: CASSQNSYGGYTF.

The rearrangement links TRBV7-9 to TRBJ1-4; a possible D gene is TRBD1 (6 bases). V was trimmed by 4 bases and J by 5 bases, leaving 11 bases between them. The CDR3 covers 14 residues. The germline CDR1 and CDR2 sequences are SEHNR and FQNEAQ (reference sequence). The CDR3 sequence: CASSYPGANEKLFF. DNA for the CDR3: TGTGCCAGCAGCTATCCAGGGGCGAATGAAAAACTGTTTTTT.

The chain recombines TRBV4-1 with TRBJ2-1; 8 bases are shared with TRBD2. The germline V gene has CDR1 MGHRA and CDR2 YSYEKL. Germline trimming cut 0 bases from V and 9 bases from J; bases unmatched to any gene: 10. The CDR3 covers 16 residues. The CDR3, as DNA: TGCGCCAGCAGCCAAGAAGGTAGCGGGATGTGGAGTGAGCAGTTCTTC. Protein sequence: CASSQEGSGMWSEQFF.

The chain couples TRBV18 to TRBJ1-5; the D is unclear. Trimming shortened V by 0 bases and J by 2 bases, and 11 bases separated the two germline ends. Germline assignment: CDR1 KGHSH and CDR2 LQKENI. The CDR3 runs 16 residues. DNA for the CDR3: TGTGCCAGCTCACCACCGTTGCCAGTAGGCAATCAGCCCCAGCATTTT. Translated: CASSPPLPVGNQPQHF.

This sequence joins TRBV19 and TRBJ2-1; no firm D call. Trimming stripped 2 bases from V and 3 bases from J, with 8 bases between. The CDR3 has 14 residues. Per the germline V gene, CDR1 is LNHDA and CDR2 is SQIVND (reference sequence). The chain's CDR3 is CASSITTNYNEQFF. CDR3 coding DNA: TGTGCCAGTAGTATAACAACCAACTACAATGAGCAGTTCTTC.

The chain employs TRBV11-2 and TRBJ2-2; no firm D call. CDR3 length: 17 residues. Germline V gene data show CDR1 as SGHAT and CDR2 as FQNNGV. V shed 2 bases and J shed 5 bases, with 18 bases lying between them. This CDR3 is CASSLFARPGETGELFF. The CDR3 bases are TGTGCCAGCAGCTTATTCGCGCGTCCAGGCGAGACCGGGGAGCTGTTTTTT.